Sequencing of this T cell receptor (beta chain) was carried out in a study of shared clonotypes between healthy human individuals. Only CD45RO-negative cells positively selected for CCR7 counted as naive CD8 cells, so terminally differentiated effector memory CD45RA+ cells were excluded. The sample holds one count of this clone. The deep-level immunoSEQ assay was used. This table comes from immunoSEQ multiplex PCR, and its TCRdb copy is limited to in-frame clones, with some not included. There are about 2 million clones in the sample; less than 95% occur only once, and approximately 1.2% lies in the top ten. The sample was naive CD8+ T cells sorted from blood. This clonotype originated in a man aged 18 to 29 in good health.

The CDR3, as DNA: TGTGCTAGTGGTCGGGACATGGAGGGGGAGACCCAGTACTTC. Translating it yields CASGRDMEGETQYF. The chain carries TRBV12-5 and TRBJ2-5, with D perhaps assigned TRBD1 or TRBD2 (6 bases each). Germline-derived CDR1 and CDR2 are LGHNT and FRNRAP. CDR3 length equals 14 residues. V was clipped by 5 bases and J by 5 bases, with 15 bases between them.